The clone carrying this T cell receptor beta chain was counted a few times. The data originate from a study of blood T cell repertoires in COVID-19. Germline CDR1 SGHDN, CDR2 FVKESK. The CDR3 totals 17 residues. J was trimmed by 0 bases and V by 2 bases; bases with no gene match: 7. Per the authors' pipeline: Reference gene primer amplification in the assay estimated nucleated cell counts. Generated by immunoSEQ multiplex PCR, the TCRdb table keeps only in-frame clones and is missing some. The DNA was the basis for D and trimming; V, J and clone size are from that table. The data contain 300,000 to 450,000 clones, about 90% of them singletons.

Sequencing input: PBMCs or T cells enriched from blood (not recorded which). The genes are TRBV14 and TRBJ2-1, with TRBD1 matching over 7 bases. The receptor was derived from a woman in her 30s who had recovered from COVID-19. The CDR3 DNA reads TGTGCCAGCAGCCAACGTCGGGGACAGAGCTCCTACAATGAGCAGTTCTTC. Translated: CASSQRRGQSSYNEQFF.